The rows below give T cell receptor beta chains drawn from one sample of a study of blood T cell repertoires in COVID-19. Only in-frame clones appear in the TCRdb table, and some are missing; sequencing was by immunoSEQ multiplex PCR. This table holds 130,000 to 150,000 clones, more than 70% found once. The sequencing input was peripheral blood. The receptors here all came from a human donor in a cohort sampled during active COVID-19. The conserved cysteine and the conserved F or W are not part of the CDR3 here.

>TRBV2
ASRTTGGISEAF
>TRBV7-2
ASTPTFSANYGYT
>TRBV3-1/TRBV3-2
ASSQLAGNYGYT
>TRBV19
ASSIMGATNEKLF
>TRBV7-2
ASRHTGTGNEKLF
>TRBV3-1/TRBV3-2
ASSQSAGGTYEQY
>TRBV25-1
ASSGGRNYGYT
>TRBV6-4
ASSQTGTGVEQF
>TRBV6-1
ASSEATGSYT
>TRBV3-1/TRBV3-2
ASSTTGAPNQY
>TRBV6-6
ASSGGTGAKNIQY
>TRBV3-1/TRBV3-2
ASSLTNNNEQF
>TRBV5-4
ASSLDPDSQETQY